This T cell receptor (beta chain) was found in a study of cytomegalovirus exposure and HLA in healthy donors listed by TCRdb under 2017. Study-wide context: According to an earlier analysis of a few hundred of the donors, about 179 million T cells yielded 120 million or so unique TCR beta sequences and approximately 300 Gb of sequence data. Approximately 300 gigabases of sequencing data and around 90 million unique TCR sequences made up an early release that covered over 550 HLA-typed donors. Of the roughly 400 genotyped donors, 65% to 90% fell in the genetic ancestry cluster associated with self-reported Caucasian donors. The study aimed to test whether signatures of past pathogen exposure could be identified by cataloging public T cell receptors. The T cell repertoires of 550 to 850 subjects were profiled by immunosequencing and related to cytomegalovirus serostatus. Besides the first cohort of roughly 660 subjects, a separate validation cohort made up of 120 different subjects was used. High-throughput TCR immunosequencing, statistical association of individual TCRs with disease status, and machine learning were combined to predict cytomegalovirus infection status. A later analysis re-analyzed previously published TCR beta repertoires from hundreds of donors and added high-resolution HLA genotyping to study TCR occurrence patterns. Rather than drawing on any new phenotypic data, the later analysis identified candidate immune exposures from TCR beta sequences and the way those sequences occurred across donors. An earlier analysis of approximately 630 of the donors applied high-throughput TCR beta sequencing to assess whether each TCR beta V gene segment acted as functional or pseudogenic. Donor age, sex, ethnicity and CMV serostatus were compiled alongside the repertoire data. A later genetic analysis used genome-wide SNP genotypes for about 60% of the 666 donors, treating that subset as a discovery cohort. Every discovery cohort repertoire had been produced on one sequencing platform. Both class I and class II loci were covered by HLA typing, at four-digit resolution. Typing coverage differed by locus: A, B, C, DRB1 and DQB1 were typed in about 629-640 donors, DQA1 in around 500, DPA1 in around 610, and DPB1 in 472. Several DR-DQ haplotypes were handled as single units for association and clustering, since linkage in the cohort was strong. On average, approximately 250,000 unique TCR beta nucleotide sequences were sequenced per donor among several hundred genotyped donors of the cohort, with roughly 18% of those sequences being non-productive. Here is what the overall study found, with its caveats: Sequencing depth was assumed to be roughly uniform across donors in the presence/absence analyses, though that assumption may not hold. Most CMV-associated TCR beta chains appeared to be HLA-restricted in a later analysis, and the HLA associations seemed to be driven largely by CMV exposure. Three of the identified cytomegalovirus-associated TCR beta chains were confirmed in vitro to be specific for cytomegalovirus antigens. This cohort had only TCR beta chains sequenced, and the lack of alpha or paired-chain data limited which features could be detected. A later genetic analysis reported fewer N-insertions in productive TCRs among donors in an Asian-associated ancestry cluster than the roughly 700-donor mean. Immune exposure information for the cohort was limited to CMV serostatus. The authors suggested that the approach could potentially be generalized to other disease states and immunological phenotypes. The classifier was reported to diagnose cytomegalovirus status with high specificity and sensitivity in both the original and validation cohorts. Because HLA typing was missing for some donors at each locus, association tests included only the typed subset. A total of around 150 TCR beta chains were listed by the study as associated with cytomegalovirus. A further reported finding was that TCR beta sequences accurately predicted the HLA-A and HLA-B alleles for most subjects in the first cohort. Because counts were too low, about 18 rarely observed V segments, including chromosome 9 orphons, were excluded from the earlier analysis of 587 of the donors. In a later analysis, HLA-associated TCR beta chains showed more clonal expansion and lower generation probabilities than non-associated chains that were equally common. When HLA alleles, especially DR and DQ, strongly co-occurred, attributing TCR associations to individual alleles was difficult. A later analysis associated 17,000 or so TCR beta sequences with specific HLA alleles at a false discovery rate of 0.05. In a later analysis, several top co-occurrence clusters were reported to appear linked to parvovirus B19, influenza, CMV and Epstein-Barr virus. A later analysis found that TCR association rates varied across HLA loci, with DRB1 alleles showing the most associated TCRs and HLA-C alleles the fewest. In an earlier analysis of some 640 of the donors, most TCR beta V segments were observed in productive rearrangements about 87% or about 30% of the time, broadly matching IMGT annotations. Linkage disequilibrium might explain the correlated functional status among segregating V segments, but an unknown experimental factor could not be ruled out. V-gene and J-gene trimming of TCR beta chains was associated with a missense DCLRE1C variant in a later genetic analysis, and the association was replicated in an independent cohort. The sequencing pipeline was judged likely to have produced a cluster of highly shared sequence variants as a technical artifact. Most TCR sequences were seen in very few donors, while some public TCRs were found in many individuals.

Note on this clone: The clone's antigen remains unknown. No base qualities exist here, and no much larger clone lies one base off it.

The cohort was made up of about 670 healthy bone marrow donors. At the time of sampling, every cohort member was nominally healthy, though immune exposures that went unrecorded were likely present. The donor tested CMV seronegative and was one of the 352 seronegative cohort members. A peripheral blood sample was collected from each donor, and TCR beta sequencing was performed on peripheral blood mononuclear cells. Genomic DNA extraction from the blood cell samples was performed with the Qiagen DNeasy Blood Extraction Kit. Receptors were amplified or captured by the immunoSEQ multiplex PCR assay. For the multiplex PCR, a mixture combining 60 forward primers for TCR Vbeta segments and 13 reverse primers for TCR Jbeta segments was used. The CDR3 region of rearranged TCR beta genes was amplified from genomic DNA by a multiplex PCR assay. On the Illumina HiSeq System, the amplified TCR beta libraries were sequenced as 87-base-pair reads. The authors processed their data as follows. Across the 670 or so repertoires, a later analysis counted approximately 83 million unique TCR beta chains, around 10 million of which were shared by at least two donors. Raw reads were error-corrected and collapsed into unique sequences by a nearest-neighbor algorithm in which closely related sequences were merged to remove PCR and sequencing errors. V, D and J gene segments were assigned by aligning CDR3 sequences to IMGT reference sequences. Each retained sequence needed at least a six-nucleotide match to both a V gene segment and a J gene segment. A rearrangement was called productive if the CDR3 had no stop codons and remained in frame with V and J, and every other rearrangement was called non-productive. CDR3 was defined according to IMGT convention as the region running from the second conserved V-encoded cysteine to the conserved J-encoded phenylalanine. The earlier analysis of 550 to 650 of the donors excluded any sequence lacking an unambiguous match to a single V gene segment. In an earlier analysis of 500 to 750 of the donors, V segments were called functional above 56.7% productive rearrangements and were called segregating when the between-donor standard deviation exceeded 5%. A statistical classification framework was built for diagnosing cytomegalovirus status from the catalog of TCR beta chain sequences. V and J gene assignment, in a later analysis, came from comparing TCR nucleotide sequences with IMGT/GENE-DB human TR gene sequences. Using the TCRdist pipeline, a later analysis assigned CDR3 sequences along with most-parsimonious VDJ recombination scenarios. In a later analysis, every TCR beta chain was defined by the combination of its CDR3 amino acid sequence and its V-gene family, and reads without a unique V-gene family were dropped. To address suspected cross-contamination and a sequencing artifact, a later analysis removed several hundred highly shared, low-generation-probability nucleotide sequences. In a later analysis, a clonal expansion index was calculated for each public chain from normalized within-repertoire ranks of inferred template counts. In a later analysis, generation probabilities were computed using a VDJ recombination model fitted to out-of-frame rearrangements, and the results were checked against IGoR. Hypergeometric tests were used in a later analysis to score TCR-TCR, TCR-HLA and TCR-CMV co-occurrence, with a repertoire-size bias correction applied to the TCR pairs. In a later analysis, false discovery rates were estimated by permuting HLA or CMV assignments 20 times. In a later analysis, co-occurring TCRs were grouped using DBSCAN, and TCRdist sequence similarity was added for clustering within HLA-allele-positive subsets. For co-occurrence clustering, repertoires with fewer than 30,000 or more than 120,000 public chains were excluded, along with roughly 5 repertoires with anomalous nucleotide sharing. As stored in TCRdb, this immuneACCESS dataset retains in-frame rearrangements with V and J assigned. A fraction of the clones does not appear; measured against another copy, unresolved V genes explain less than half of the discrepancy, and the remainder lacks a known reason. That table furnishes V, J and clone size, whereas the DNA furnished D and trimming. In all, the sample holds roughly 160,000 clones, and under 90% of those were seen once. Approximately 4.5% of the sample lies in the top ten.

Input material: PBMCs. The TCR was taken from a man aged 25 to 45 in good health and CMV-seronegative.

The nucleotide sequence reads TGTGCCATCAGTGAGGGCGGGGGGGCGCTGACGATTGAGCAGTTCTTC. Translation gives CAISEGGGALTIEQFF. The V and J segments used are TRBV10-3 and TRBJ2-1; 9 central bases correspond to TRBD2. Relative to germline, V is missing 2 bases and J is missing 9 bases, with 11 bases of the junction outside any gene match. Including cysteine and phenylalanine, the CDR3 has 16 amino acids. CDR3 DNA is the only sequence kept; it has 48 bases, read in frame from the first base. From a lookup of the germline V gene, CDR1 and CDR2 are ENHRY and SYGVKD.